The clone carrying this T cell receptor beta chain was counted once. J was trimmed by 2 bases and V by 2 bases; bases with no gene match: 3. Germline CDR1 and CDR2: MNHEY and SMNVEV (reference sequence). This CDR3 region has 15 residues. This sample stems from a study of lymphopenia after photon versus proton radiotherapy. Profiling relied on immunoSEQ multiplex PCR, and the TCRdb table lists in-frame clones only, not all of them. The table lists tens of thousands of clones, more than 70% of them singletons. The TCR was taken from a man aged 50-60 years with gastric cancer. The chain joins TRBV27 to TRBJ2-3, with 8 bases lining up with TRBD2. This specimen was peripheral blood, taken from a patient treated with photon-based radiotherapy. Written as DNA, the CDR3 is TGTGCCAGCAGTTTACAGCGGGGGTACACAGATACGCAGTATTTT. Its translation is CASSLQRGYTDTQYF.